This T cell receptor (beta chain) was identified in a study of blood T cell repertoires in COVID-19. Study as a whole: Sites across the United States, Italy and Spain contributed samples from acute and convalescent COVID-19. The analysed material was cDNA or gDNA that came from T cells, B-cell-depleted T cells, or PBMCs.

Per the original methods: How many nucleated cells were present was estimated from reference gene primer amplification. The table came from immunoSEQ multiplex PCR; TCRdb's copy has only in-frame clones and leaves some out. Clonal size and the V and J genes are those of that table, whereas D and trimming came from the DNA. The sample shows approximately 200,000 clones, approximately 80% of them seen only once. CDR3 size: 14 residues. The junction had 5 bases not matched to a gene; V was cut back by 8 bases and J by 2 bases. The germline V gene has CDR1 WNHNN and CDR2 SYGVQD (reference sequence). The J gene is TRBJ1-3, the V gene TRBV10-1; 8 bases fit TRBD1. This receptor was taken from a woman aged 50 to 60 with acute or convalescent COVID-19. Sequences were obtained from peripheral blood. The CDR3 DNA reads as TGCGCCAGCCCGGACAGGGCCCCTGGAAACACCATATATTTT. This translates into CASPDRAPGNTIYF.